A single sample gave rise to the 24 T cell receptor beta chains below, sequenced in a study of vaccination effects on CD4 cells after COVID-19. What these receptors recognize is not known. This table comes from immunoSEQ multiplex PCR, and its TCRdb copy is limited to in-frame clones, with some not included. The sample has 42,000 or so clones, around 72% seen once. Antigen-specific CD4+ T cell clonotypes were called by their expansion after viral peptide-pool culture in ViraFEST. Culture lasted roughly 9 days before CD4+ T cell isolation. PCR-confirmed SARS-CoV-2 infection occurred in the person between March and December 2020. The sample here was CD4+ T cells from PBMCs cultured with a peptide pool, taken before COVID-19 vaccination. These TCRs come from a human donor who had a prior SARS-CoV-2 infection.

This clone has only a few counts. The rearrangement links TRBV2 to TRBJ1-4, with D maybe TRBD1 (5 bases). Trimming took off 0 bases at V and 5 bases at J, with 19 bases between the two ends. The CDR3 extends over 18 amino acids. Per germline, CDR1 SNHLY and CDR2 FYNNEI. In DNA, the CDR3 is TGTGCCAGCAGTGAAGCTGTACGGGGGTTTGGGGGAAATGAAAAACTGTTTTTT. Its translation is CASSEAVRGFGGNEKLFF.

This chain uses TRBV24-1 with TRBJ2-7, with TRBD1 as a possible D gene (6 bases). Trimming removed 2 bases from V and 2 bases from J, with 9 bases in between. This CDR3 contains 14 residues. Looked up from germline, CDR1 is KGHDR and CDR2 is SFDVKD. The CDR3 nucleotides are TGTGCCACCAGTGATTCGGACAGAGCCTACGAGCAGTACTTC. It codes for CATSDSDRAYEQYF.

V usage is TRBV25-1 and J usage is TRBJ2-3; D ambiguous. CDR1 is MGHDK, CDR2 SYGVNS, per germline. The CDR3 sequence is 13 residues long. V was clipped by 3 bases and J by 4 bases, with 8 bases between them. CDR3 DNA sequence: TGTGCCAGCAGTGACCCCCCGTCAGATACGCAGTATTTT. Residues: CASSDPPSDTQYF.

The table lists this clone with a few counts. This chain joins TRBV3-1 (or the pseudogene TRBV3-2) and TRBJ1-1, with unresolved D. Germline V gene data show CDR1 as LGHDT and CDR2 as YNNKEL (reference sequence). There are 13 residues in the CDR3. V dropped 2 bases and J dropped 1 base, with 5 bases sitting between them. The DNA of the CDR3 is TGTGCCAGCAGCCAACCCGGGAACACTGAAGCTTTCTTT. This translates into CASSQPGNTEAFF.

The chain's CDR3 is CASSPSSDNEQFF. The CDR3 DNA is TGTGCCAGCTCACCATCTTCCGACAATGAGCAGTTCTTC. The rearrangement joins TRBV18 to TRBJ2-1; unclear D gene. Germline V CDR1 and CDR2: KGHSH, LQKENI. Between the trimmed V and J ends, which lost 2 bases and 5 bases, there was a span of 7 bases. The CDR3 runs to 13 residues.

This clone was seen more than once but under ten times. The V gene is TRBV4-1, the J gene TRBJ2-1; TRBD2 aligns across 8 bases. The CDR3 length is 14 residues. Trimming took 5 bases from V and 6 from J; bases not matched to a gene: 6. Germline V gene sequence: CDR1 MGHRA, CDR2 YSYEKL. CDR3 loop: CASSLGGGINEQFF. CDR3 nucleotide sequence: TGCGCCAGCAGCTTAGGCGGGGGGATCAATGAGCAGTTCTTC.

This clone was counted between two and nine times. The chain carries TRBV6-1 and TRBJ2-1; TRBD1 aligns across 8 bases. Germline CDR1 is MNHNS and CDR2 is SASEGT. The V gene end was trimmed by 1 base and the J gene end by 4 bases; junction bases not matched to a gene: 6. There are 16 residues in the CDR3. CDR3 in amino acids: CASSEVGHRGYNEQFF. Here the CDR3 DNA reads TGTGCCAGCAGTGAAGTAGGGCACAGGGGGTACAATGAGCAGTTCTTC.

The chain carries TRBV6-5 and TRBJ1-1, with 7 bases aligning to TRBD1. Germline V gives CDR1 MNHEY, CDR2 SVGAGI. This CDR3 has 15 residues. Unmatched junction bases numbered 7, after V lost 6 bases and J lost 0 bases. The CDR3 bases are TGTGCCAGCAGCGGGGACAGCTACATGAACACTGAAGCTTTCTTT. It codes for CASSGDSYMNTEAFF.

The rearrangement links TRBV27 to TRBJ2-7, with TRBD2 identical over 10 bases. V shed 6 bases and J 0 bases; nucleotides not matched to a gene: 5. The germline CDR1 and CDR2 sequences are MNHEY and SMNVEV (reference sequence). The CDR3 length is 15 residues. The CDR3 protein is CASRASGSYSYEQYF. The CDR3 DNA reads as TGTGCCAGCAGGGCTAGCGGGAGTTACTCCTACGAGCAGTACTTC.

As DNA, the CDR3 is TGCAGCGGCGGCGGAACAGGGATTCGCACAGATACGCAGTATTTT. This gives the protein CSGGGTGIRTDTQYF. The chain uses TRBV29-1 and TRBJ2-3; a possible D gene is TRBD1 (6 bases). The CDR3 length is 15 residues. Trimming pared 7 bases from V and 1 base from J, leaving 18 bases between. Germline V CDR1 and CDR2: SQVTM, ANQGSEA.

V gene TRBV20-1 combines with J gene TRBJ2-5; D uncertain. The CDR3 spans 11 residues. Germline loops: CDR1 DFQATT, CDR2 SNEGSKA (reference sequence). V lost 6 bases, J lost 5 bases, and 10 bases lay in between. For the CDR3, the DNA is TGCAGTGCCCACGCCGCGGAGACCCAGTACTTC. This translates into CSAHAAETQYF.

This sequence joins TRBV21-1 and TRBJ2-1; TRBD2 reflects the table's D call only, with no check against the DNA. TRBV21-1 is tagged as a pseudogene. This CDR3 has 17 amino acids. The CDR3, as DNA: TGTGCCAGCAGCAAAGGAGGAGTAGCGGGGGAAAATGATGAGCAGTTCTTC. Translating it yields CASSKGGVAGENDEQFF.

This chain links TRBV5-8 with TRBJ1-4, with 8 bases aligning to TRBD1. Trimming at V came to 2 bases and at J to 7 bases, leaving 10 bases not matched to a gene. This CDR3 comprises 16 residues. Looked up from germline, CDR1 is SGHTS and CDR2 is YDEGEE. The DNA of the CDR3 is TGTGCCAGCAGCTTTCACCGGACAGGGAGCAGTGAAAAACTGTTTTTT. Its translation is CASSFHRTGSSEKLFF.

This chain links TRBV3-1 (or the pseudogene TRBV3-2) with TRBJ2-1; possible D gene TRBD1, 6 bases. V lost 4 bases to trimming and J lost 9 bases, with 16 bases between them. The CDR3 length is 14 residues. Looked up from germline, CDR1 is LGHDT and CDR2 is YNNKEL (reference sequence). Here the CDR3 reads CASSPRDMPGEQFF. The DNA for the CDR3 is TGTGCCAGCAGCCCCCGGGACATGCCTGGTGAGCAGTTCTTC.

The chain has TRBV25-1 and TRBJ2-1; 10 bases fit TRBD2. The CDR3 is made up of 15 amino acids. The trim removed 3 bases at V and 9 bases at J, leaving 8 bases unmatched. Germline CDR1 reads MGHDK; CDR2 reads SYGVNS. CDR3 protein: CASSERPSGSFEQFF. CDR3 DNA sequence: TGTGCCAGCAGTGAGAGACCTAGCGGGAGCTTTGAGCAGTTCTTC.

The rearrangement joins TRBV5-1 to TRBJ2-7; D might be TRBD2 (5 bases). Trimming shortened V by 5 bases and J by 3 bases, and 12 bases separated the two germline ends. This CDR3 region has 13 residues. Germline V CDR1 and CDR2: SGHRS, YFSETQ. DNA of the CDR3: TGCGCCAGCAGACAAGCGGCAGACTACGAGCAGTACTTC. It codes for CASRQAADYEQYF. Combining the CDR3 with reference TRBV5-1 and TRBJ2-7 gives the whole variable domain KAGVTQTPRYLIKTRGQQVTLSCSPISGHRSVSWYQQTPGQGLQFLFEYFSETQRNKGNFPGRFSGRQFSNSRSEMNVSTLELGDSALYLCASRQAADYEQYFGPGTRLTVT.

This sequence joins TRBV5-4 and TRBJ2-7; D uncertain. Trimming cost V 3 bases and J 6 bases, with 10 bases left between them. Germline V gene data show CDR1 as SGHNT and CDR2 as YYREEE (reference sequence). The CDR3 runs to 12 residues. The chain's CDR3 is CASSSPDGEQYF. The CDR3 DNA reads TGTGCCAGCAGCTCTCCGGACGGCGAGCAGTACTTC.

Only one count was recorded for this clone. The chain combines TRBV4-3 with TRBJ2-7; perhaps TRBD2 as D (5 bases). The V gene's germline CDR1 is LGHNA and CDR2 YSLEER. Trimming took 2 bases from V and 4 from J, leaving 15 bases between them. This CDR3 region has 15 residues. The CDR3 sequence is CASSQNAGGLYEQYF. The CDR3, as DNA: TGCGCCAGCAGCCAAAACGCGGGCGGCTTATACGAGCAGTACTTC.

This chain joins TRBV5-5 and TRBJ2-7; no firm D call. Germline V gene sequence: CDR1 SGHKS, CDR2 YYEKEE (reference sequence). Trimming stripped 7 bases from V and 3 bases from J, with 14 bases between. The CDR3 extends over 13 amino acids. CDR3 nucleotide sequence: TGTGCCAGCGCCGAGGAAGACCGCTACGAGCAGTACTTC. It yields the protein CASAEEDRYEQYF.

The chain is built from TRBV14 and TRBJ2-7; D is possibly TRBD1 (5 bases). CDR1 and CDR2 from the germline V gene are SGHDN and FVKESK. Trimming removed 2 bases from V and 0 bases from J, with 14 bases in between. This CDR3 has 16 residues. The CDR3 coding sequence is TGTGCCAGCAGCCAACGACCCCTTGGGGCCTCCTACGAGCAGTACTTC. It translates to CASSQRPLGASYEQYF.

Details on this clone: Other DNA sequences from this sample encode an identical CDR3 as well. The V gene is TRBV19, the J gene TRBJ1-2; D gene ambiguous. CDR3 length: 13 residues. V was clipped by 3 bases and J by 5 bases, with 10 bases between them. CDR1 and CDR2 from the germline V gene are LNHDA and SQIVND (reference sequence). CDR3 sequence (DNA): TGTGCCAGTAGTATGCGGCAAGTATATGGCTACACCTTC. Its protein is CASSMRQVYGYTF. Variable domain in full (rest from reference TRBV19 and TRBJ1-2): DGGITQSPKYLFRKEGQNVTLSCEQNLNHDAMYWYRQDPGQGLRLIYYSQIVNDFQKGDIAEGYSVSREKKESFPLTVTSAQKNPTAFYLCASSMRQVYGYTFGSGTRLTVV.

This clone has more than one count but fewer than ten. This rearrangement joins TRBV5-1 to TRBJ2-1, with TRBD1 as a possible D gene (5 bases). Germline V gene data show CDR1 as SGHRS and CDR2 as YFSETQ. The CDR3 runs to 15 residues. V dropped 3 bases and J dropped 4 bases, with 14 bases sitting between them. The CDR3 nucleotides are TGCGCCAGCAGCTATGGGGCAGAGGTATACAATGAGCAGTTCTTC. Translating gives CASSYGAEVYNEQFF.

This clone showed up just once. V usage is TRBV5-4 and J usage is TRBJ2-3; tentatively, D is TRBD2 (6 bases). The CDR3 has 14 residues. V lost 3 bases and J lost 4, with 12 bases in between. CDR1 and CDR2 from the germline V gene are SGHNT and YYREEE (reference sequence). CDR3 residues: CASSSEGVPDTQYF. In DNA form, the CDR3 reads TGTGCCAGCAGCTCGGAGGGAGTCCCAGATACGCAGTATTTT.

In DNA, the CDR3 is TGCAGTGGTCTAGCCGAGGAGACCCAGTACTTC. Its protein product is CSGLAEETQYF. This chain uses TRBV20-1 with TRBJ2-5, with D possibly being TRBD2 (5 bases). Per germline, CDR1 DFQATT and CDR2 SNEGSKA (reference sequence). The CDR3 length is 11 residues. V was trimmed by 7 bases and J by 5 bases, leaving 11 bases between them.